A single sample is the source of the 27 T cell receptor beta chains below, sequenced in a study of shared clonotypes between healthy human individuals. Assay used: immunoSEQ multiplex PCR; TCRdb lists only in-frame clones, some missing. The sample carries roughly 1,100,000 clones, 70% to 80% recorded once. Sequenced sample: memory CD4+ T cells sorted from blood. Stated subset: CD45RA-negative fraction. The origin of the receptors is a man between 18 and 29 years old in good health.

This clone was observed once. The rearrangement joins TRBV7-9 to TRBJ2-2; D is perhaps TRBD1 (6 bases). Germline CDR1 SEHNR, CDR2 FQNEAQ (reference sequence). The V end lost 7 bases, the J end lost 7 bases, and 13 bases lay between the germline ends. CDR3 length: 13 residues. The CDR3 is CASNRVHGGELFF. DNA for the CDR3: TGTGCCAGCAACAGGGTTCACGGCGGGGAGCTGTTTTTT.

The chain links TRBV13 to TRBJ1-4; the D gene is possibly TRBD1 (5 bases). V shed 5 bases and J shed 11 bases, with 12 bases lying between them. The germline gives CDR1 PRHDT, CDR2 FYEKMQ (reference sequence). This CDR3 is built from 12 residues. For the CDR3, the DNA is TGTGCCAGCAGCCAACCCCGGGGGAAACTGTTTTTT. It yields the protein CASSQPRGKLFF.

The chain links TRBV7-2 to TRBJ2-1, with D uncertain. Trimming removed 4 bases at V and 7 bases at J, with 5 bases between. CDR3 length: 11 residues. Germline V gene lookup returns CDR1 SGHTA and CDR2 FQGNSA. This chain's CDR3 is CASSSRNEQFF. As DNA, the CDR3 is TGTGCCAGCAGCTCCCGAAATGAGCAGTTCTTC.

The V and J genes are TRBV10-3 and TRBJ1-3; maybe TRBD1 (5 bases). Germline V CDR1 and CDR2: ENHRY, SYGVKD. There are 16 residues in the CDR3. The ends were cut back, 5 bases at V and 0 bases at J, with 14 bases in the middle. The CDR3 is CAISTPGAISGNTIYF. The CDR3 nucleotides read TGTGCCATCAGTACCCCCGGGGCCATCTCTGGAAACACCATATATTTT.

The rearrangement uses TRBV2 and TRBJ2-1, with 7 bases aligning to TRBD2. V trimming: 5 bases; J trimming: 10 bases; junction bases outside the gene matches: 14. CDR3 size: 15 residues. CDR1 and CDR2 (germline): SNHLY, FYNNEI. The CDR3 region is CASSPSGAGSGEQFF. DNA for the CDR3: TGTGCCAGCAGTCCGAGCGGGGCTGGGTCAGGGGAGCAGTTCTTC.

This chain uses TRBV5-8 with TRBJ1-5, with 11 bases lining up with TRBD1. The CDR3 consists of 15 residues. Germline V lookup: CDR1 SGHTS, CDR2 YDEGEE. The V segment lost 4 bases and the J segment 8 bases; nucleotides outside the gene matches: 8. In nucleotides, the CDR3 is TGTGCCAGCAGCCCGGGGACAGGGGGTATAGAGCCCCAGCATTTT. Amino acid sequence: CASSPGTGGIEPQHF. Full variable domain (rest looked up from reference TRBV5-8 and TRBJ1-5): EAGVTQSPTHLIKTRGQQATLRCSPISGHTSVYWYQQALGLGLQFLLWYDEGEERNRGNFPPRFSGRQFPNYSSELNVNALELEDSALYLCASSPGTGGIEPQHFGDGTRLSIL.

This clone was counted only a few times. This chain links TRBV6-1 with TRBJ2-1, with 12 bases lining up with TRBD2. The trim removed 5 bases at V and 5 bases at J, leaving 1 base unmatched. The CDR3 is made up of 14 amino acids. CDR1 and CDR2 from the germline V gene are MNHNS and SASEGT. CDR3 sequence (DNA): TGTGCCAGCAGTCTAGCGGGGGGGAACAATGAGCAGTTCTTC. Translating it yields CASSLAGGNNEQFF.

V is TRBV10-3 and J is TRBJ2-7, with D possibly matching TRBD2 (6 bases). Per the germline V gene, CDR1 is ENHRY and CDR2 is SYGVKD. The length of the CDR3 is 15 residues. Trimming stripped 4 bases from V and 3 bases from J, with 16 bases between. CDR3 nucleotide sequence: TGTGCCATCAGTGGATCCGGGACTTGGGACTACGAGCAGTACTTC. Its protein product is CAISGSGTWDYEQYF.

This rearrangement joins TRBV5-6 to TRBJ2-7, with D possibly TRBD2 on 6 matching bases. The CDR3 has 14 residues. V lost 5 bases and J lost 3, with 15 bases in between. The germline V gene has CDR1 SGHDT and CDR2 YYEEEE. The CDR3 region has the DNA TGTGCCAGCAGGTACCGGGACTTCGGCTACGAGCAGTACTTC. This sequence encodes CASRYRDFGYEQYF.

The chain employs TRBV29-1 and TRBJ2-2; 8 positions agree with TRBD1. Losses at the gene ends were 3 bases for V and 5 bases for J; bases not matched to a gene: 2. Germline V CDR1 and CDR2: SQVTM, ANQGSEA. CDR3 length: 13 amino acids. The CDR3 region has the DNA TGCAGCGTTGACCAGGGGGCGACCGGGGAGCTGTTTTTT. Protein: CSVDQGATGELFF.

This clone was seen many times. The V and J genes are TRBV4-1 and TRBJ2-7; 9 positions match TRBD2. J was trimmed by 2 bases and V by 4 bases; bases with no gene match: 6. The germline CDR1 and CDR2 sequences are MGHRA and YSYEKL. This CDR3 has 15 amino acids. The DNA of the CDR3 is TGCGCCAGCAGCCGACAAGCGGGGGGTACCTACGAGCAGTACTTC. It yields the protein CASSRQAGGTYEQYF.

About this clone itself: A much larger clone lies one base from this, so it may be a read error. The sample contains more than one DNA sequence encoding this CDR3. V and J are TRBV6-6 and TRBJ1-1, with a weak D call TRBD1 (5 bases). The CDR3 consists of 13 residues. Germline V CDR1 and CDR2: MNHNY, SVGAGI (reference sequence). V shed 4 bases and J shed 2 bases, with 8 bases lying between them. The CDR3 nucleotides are TGTGCCAGCAGTTTGGGGGATAACACTGAAGCTTTCTTT. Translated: CASSLGDNTEAFF.

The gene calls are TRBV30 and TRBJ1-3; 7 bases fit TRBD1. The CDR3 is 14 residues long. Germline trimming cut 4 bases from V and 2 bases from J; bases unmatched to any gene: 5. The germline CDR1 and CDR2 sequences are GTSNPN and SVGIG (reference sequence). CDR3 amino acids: CAWTSGGPGNTIYF. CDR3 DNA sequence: TGTGCCTGGACCTCAGGGGGACCTGGAAACACCATATATTTT. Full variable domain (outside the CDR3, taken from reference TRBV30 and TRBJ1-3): SQTIHQWPATLVQPVGSPLSLECTVEGTSNPNLYWYRQAAGRGLQLLFYSVGIGQISSEVPQNLSASRPQDRQFILSSKKLLLSDSGFYLCAWTSGGPGNTIYFGEGSWLTVV.

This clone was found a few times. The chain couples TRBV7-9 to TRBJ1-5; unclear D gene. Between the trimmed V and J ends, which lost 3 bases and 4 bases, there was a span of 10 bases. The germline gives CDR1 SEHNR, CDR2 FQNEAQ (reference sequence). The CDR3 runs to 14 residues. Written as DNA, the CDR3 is TGTGCCAGCAGCTTGGAGGGTTTGAATCAGCCCCAGCATTTT. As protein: CASSLEGLNQPQHF.

The CDR3 nucleotides read TGTGCCTGGAGTGTTTCGGGGGTCCGAGAGACCCAGTACTTC. Amino acid sequence: CAWSVSGVRETQYF. V usage is TRBV30 and J usage is TRBJ2-5; tentative D call: TRBD2 (6 bases). Germline lookup yields CDR1 GTSNPN and CDR2 SVGIG (reference sequence). Trimming took 0 bases from V and 4 from J, leaving 12 bases between them. This CDR3 contains 14 residues.

The CDR3 DNA sequence: TGTGCCATCAGTGAGTACGGGATAAACACTGAAGCTTTCTTT. Encoded protein: CAISEYGINTEAFF. The chain recombines TRBV10-3 with TRBJ1-1; D not resolved. The germline CDR1 and CDR2 sequences are ENHRY and SYGVKD. The CDR3 has 14 residues. Trimming took 1 base from V and 2 from J, leaving 8 bases between them.

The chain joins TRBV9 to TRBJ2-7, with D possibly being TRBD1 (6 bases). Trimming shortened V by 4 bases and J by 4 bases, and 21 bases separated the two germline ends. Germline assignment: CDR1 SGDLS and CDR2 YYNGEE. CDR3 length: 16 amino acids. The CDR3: CASSRVGYRVSYEQYF. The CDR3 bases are TGTGCCAGCAGCAGGGTGGGGTACAGGGTATCATACGAGCAGTACTTC. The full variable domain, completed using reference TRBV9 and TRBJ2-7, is DSGVTQTPKHLITATGQRVTLRCSPRSGDLSVYWYQQSLDQGLQFLIQYYNGEERAKGNILERFSAQQFPDLHSELNLSSLELGDSALYFCASSRVGYRVSYEQYFGPGTRLTVT.

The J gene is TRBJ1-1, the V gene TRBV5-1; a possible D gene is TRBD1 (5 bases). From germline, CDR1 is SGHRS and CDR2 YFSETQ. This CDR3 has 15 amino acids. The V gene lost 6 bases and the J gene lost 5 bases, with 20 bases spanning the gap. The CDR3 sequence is CASKKALGGVTEAFF. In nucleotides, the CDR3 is TGCGCCAGCAAAAAGGCCCTCGGGGGGGTAACTGAAGCTTTCTTT.

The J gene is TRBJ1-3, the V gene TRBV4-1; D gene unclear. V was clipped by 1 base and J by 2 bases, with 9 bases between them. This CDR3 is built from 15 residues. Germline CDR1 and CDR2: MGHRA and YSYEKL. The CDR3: CASSQVSGAGNTIYF. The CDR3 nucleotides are TGCGCCAGCAGCCAAGTAAGCGGGGCTGGAAACACCATATATTTT.

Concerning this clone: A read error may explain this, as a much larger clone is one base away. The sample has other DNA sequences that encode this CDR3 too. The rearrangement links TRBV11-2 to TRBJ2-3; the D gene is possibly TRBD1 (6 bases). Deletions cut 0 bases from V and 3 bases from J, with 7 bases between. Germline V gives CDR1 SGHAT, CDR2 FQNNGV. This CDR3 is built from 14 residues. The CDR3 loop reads CASSLDRGTDTQYF. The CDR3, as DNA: TGTGCCAGCAGCTTAGACAGGGGAACAGATACGCAGTATTTT.

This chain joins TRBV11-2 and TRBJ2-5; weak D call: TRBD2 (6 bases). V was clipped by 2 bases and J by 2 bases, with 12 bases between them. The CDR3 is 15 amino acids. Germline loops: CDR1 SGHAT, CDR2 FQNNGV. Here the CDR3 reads CASSLLGSGQETQYF. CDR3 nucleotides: TGTGCCAGCAGCTTACTCGGGAGCGGGCAAGAGACCCAGTACTTC.

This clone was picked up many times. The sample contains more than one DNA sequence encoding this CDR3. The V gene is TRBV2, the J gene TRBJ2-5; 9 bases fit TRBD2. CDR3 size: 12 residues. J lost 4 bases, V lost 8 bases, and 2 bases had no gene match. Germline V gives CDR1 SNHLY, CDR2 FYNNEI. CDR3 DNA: TGTGCCAGCTCACTAGCGGGAGAGACCCAGTACTTC. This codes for CASSLAGETQYF. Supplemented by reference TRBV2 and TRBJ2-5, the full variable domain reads EPEVTQTPSHQVTQMGQEVILRCVPISNHLYFYWYRQILGQKVEFLVSFYNNEISEKSEIFDDQFSVERPDGSNFTLKIRSTKLEDSAMYFCASSLAGETQYFGPGTRLLVL.

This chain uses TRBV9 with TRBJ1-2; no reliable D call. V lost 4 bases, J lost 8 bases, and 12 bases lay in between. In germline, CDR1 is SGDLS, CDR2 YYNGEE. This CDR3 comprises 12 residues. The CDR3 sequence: CASSQDDRGYTF. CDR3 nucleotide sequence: TGTGCCAGCAGCCAGGACGATCGCGGCTACACCTTC.

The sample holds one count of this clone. DNA for the CDR3: TGCGCCAGCAGCTTGGGGAACAGGGAAAGCACAGATACGCAGTATTTT. It specifies CASSLGNRESTDTQYF. The rearrangement joins TRBV5-1 to TRBJ2-3, with D maybe TRBD1 (6 bases). The CDR3 is made up of 16 amino acids. The germline gives CDR1 SGHRS, CDR2 YFSETQ. V lost 0 bases and J lost 0, with 11 bases in between.

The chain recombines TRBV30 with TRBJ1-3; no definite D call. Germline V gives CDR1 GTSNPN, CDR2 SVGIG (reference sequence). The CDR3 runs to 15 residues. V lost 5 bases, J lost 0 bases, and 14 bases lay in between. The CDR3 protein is CAWGKSTTSGNTIYF. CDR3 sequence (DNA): TGTGCCTGGGGAAAATCAACAACCTCTGGAAACACCATATATTTT.

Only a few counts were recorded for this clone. The CDR3 coding sequence is TGTGCCAGCAGCGTAGAATCTGGTGGAGCTTTCTTT. Its protein product is CASSVESGGAFF. V usage is TRBV9 and J usage is TRBJ1-1; no clear D. Germline CDR1 and CDR2: SGDLS and YYNGEE. There are 12 residues in the CDR3. Deletions cut 0 bases from V and 10 bases from J, with 10 bases between.

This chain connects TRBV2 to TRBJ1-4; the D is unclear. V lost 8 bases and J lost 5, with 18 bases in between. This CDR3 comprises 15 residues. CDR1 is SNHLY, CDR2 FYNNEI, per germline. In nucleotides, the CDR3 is TGTGCCAGCCGGCCTACCCAGGAACGAAATGAAAAACTGTTTTTT. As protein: CASRPTQERNEKLFF.